This TCR beta chain was sequenced in a study of T cell responses to AZD1222 COVID-19 vaccine. Profiled with immunoSEQ multiplex PCR; TCRdb holds only in-frame clones, not every one. The sample shows roughly 100,000 clones, more than 75% of them seen only once. On this clone itself: No antigen is known for it.

Findings of the study overall: Clonal diversity was possibly underestimated, and the donors were mostly white British, with more females. Unmutated regions of variants are reportedly targeted by nearly half of spike-specific TCRs. Along spike, vaccine-associated CD4 TCRs were found throughout, with dominance at 160-218 and 743-854.

Germline-derived CDR1 and CDR2 are MNHEY and SVGAGI. The germline V and J ends were trimmed by 6 bases and 5 bases, with 16 bases remaining between them. This CDR3 has 14 residues. The specimen comprised peripheral blood, sampled on day 0 of AZD1222 vaccination. The genes are TRBV6-5 and TRBJ2-5; maybe TRBD2 (6 bases). The receptor was isolated from an adult in good health. CDR3 region: CASRRAGLGETQYF. In DNA form, the CDR3 reads TGTGCCAGCAGGCGGGCGGGGCTTGGGGAGACCCAGTACTTC.